One and the same sample provided the 11 T cell receptor beta chains below, sequenced in a study of follicular helper T cells after annual influenza vaccination. Data came from immunoSEQ multiplex PCR; TCRdb stores just in-frame clones and leaves some out. Among some 30,000 clones listed, about 82% were seen once. Sample time point: 2014-2015 season, pre-vaccination. Here the sequenced sample was CXCR5+ CD38- circulating T follicular helper cells from blood, taken on the day of influenza vaccination. Stated subset: circulating Tfh, non-naive CD4+CXCR5+PD-1+ (ICOS+CD38+ or ICOS-CD38-). The source is an adult who received the influenza vaccine.

This sequence joins TRBV2 and TRBJ2-1; 10 bases agree with TRBD2. The CDR3 length is 15 residues. The ends lost 6 bases at V and 4 bases at J; junction bases unmatched: 6. Germline values: CDR1 SNHLY, CDR2 FYNNEI. CDR3 sequence: CASSAGTSDYNEQFF. The CDR3 nucleotides are TGTGCCAGCAGCGCCGGGACTAGCGATTACAATGAGCAGTTCTTC. Full variable domain (remainder filled in from reference TRBV2 and TRBJ2-1): EPEVTQTPSHQVTQMGQEVILRCVPISNHLYFYWYRQILGQKVEFLVSFYNNEISEKSEIFDDQFSVERPDGSNFTLKIRSTKLEDSAMYFCASSAGTSDYNEQFFGPGTRLTVL.

The rearrangement links TRBV10-3 to TRBJ1-1, with TRBD1 identical over 11 bases. Germline V gives CDR1 ENHRY, CDR2 SYGVKD. CDR3 length equals 17 residues. V gave up 3 bases and J gave up 4 bases; unmatched junction bases: 10. In nucleotides, the CDR3 is TGTGCCATCAGTGACGCCGGGACAGGGGGGCGAGGCACTGAAGCTTTCTTT. Its translation is CAISDAGTGGRGTEAFF.

This clone was counted only a few times. V gene TRBV5-1 combines with J gene TRBJ1-3; D unclear. CDR1 is SGHRS and CDR2 is YFSETQ in the germline V gene. The V end lost 0 bases, the J end lost 4 bases, and 8 bases lay between the germline ends. The CDR3 length is 14 residues. CDR3 residues: CASSLDQVGNTIYF. The CDR3 coding sequence is TGCGCCAGCAGCTTGGATCAGGTGGGAAACACCATATATTTT.

The chain combines TRBV7-9 with TRBJ2-3, with 9 positions matching TRBD1. Germline CDR1 reads SEHNR; CDR2 reads FQNEAQ (reference sequence). The CDR3 has 15 amino acids. After removal of 5 bases from V and 4 bases from J, the junction contained 7 bases not matched to a gene. The CDR3 nucleotides are TGTGCCAGCAGCCCACGGACAGGGGTCGCAGATACGCAGTATTTT. Encoded protein: CASSPRTGVADTQYF.

CDR3 sequence (DNA): TGTGCCAGCAGTGAGCACAGGGGTAGTAGGAATGAGCAGTTCTTC. This gives the protein CASSEHRGSRNEQFF. The chain carries TRBV25-1 and TRBJ2-1; TRBD1 matches 7 bases. The CDR3 spans 15 residues. With V trimmed by 3 bases and J by 7 bases, 9 bases remained unmatched. Germline values: CDR1 MGHDK, CDR2 SYGVNS. The whole variable domain, filled in from reference TRBV25-1 and TRBJ2-1, reads EADIYQTPRYLVIGTGKKITLECSQTMGHDKMYWYQQDPGMELHLIHYSYGVNSTEKGDLSSESTVSRIRTEHFPLTLESARPSHTSQYLCASSEHRGSRNEQFFGPGTRLTVL.

This chain uses TRBV11-3 with TRBJ2-2; D is uncertain. V gave up 4 bases and J gave up 6 bases, with 6 bases separating them. This CDR3 is 12 amino acids long. Germline lookup yields CDR1 SGHNT and CDR2 YENEEA. CDR3: CASSSRAGELFF. The CDR3 coding sequence is TGTGCCAGCAGCTCCCGGGCCGGGGAGCTGTTTTTT.

The CDR3 DNA is TGTGCCAGCAGGAAGGAAATGGGGGGGAGGACAGATACGCAGTATTTT. Its protein product is CASRKEMGGRTDTQYF. This sequence joins TRBV2 and TRBJ2-3, with 7 nucleotides matching TRBD2. The CDR3 sequence is 16 residues long. Germline trimming cut 6 bases from V and 3 bases from J; bases unmatched to any gene: 12. Germline lookup yields CDR1 SNHLY and CDR2 FYNNEI. The whole variable domain, filled in from reference TRBV2 and TRBJ2-3, reads EPEVTQTPSHQVTQMGQEVILRCVPISNHLYFYWYRQILGQKVEFLVSFYNNEISEKSEIFDDQFSVERPDGSNFTLKIRSTKLEDSAMYFCASRKEMGGRTDTQYFGPGTRLTVL.

This clone has just one count. V gene TRBV11-2 combines with J gene TRBJ2-1; TRBD1 matches 8 bases. In germline, CDR1 is SGHAT, CDR2 FQNNGV. The trim removed 4 bases at V and 4 bases at J, leaving 6 bases unmatched. This CDR3 is 15 amino acids long. CDR3 nucleotide sequence: TGTGCCAGCAGCTCGACAGGGGATTTATACAATGAGCAGTTCTTC. Protein product: CASSSTGDLYNEQFF.

The chain combines TRBV11-2 with TRBJ2-5; TRBD2 might be the D (6 bases). Germline V gene sequence: CDR1 SGHAT, CDR2 FQNNGV. The CDR3 contains 18 residues. The V end was cut by 0 bases, the J end by 7 bases, with 24 bases between. The CDR3 DNA sequence: TGTGCCAGCAGCTTAGAGCCCCCCGGCGGGGTATCCGGGGGGACCCAGTACTTC. Translation gives CASSLEPPGGVSGGTQYF. The full variable domain, completed using reference TRBV11-2 and TRBJ2-5, is EAGVAQSPRYKIIEKRQSVAFWCNPISGHATLYWYQQILGQGPKLLIQFQNNGVVDDSQLPKDRFSAERLKGVDSTLKIQPAKLEDSAVYLCASSLEPPGGVSGGTQYFGPGTRLLVL.

The V gene is TRBV2, the J gene TRBJ2-7; a possible D gene is TRBD1 (6 bases). This CDR3 spans 15 amino acids. The V gene lost 6 bases and the J gene lost 1 base, with 16 bases spanning the gap. The germline CDR1 and CDR2 sequences are SNHLY and FYNNEI. The DNA for the CDR3 is TGTGCCAGCAGCGTAACAGGGAAGGGTTCCTACGAGCAGTACTTC. Protein sequence: CASSVTGKGSYEQYF.

Of note for this clone: An end of the junction does not agree with germline; a read error may underlie this. The CDR3 coding sequence is TGTGCCAGCAGCTTATTCGGGGGAGACAGCCCCCTTTTT. Amino acid sequence: CASSLFGGDSPLF. This chain uses TRBV11-2 with TRBJ1-4, with D maybe TRBD1 (5 bases). The germline gives CDR1 SGHAT, CDR2 FQNNGV. The CDR3 runs to 13 residues.